The clone carrying this TCR beta chain has a handful of counts. Its antigen is not identified. One entry per CDR3 protein, called by TCRdb with MiXCR from the RT-PCR reads. The sample holds 550,000 to 800,000 distinct CDR3 sequences; around 16% are singletons and the top ten take around 10%. The data originate from a study of response to subunit inactivated influenza vaccine. General study findings and limits: Each seasonal influenza vaccination recruits few new T cells, the authors suggested.

CDR1 and CDR2 from the germline V gene are ENHRY and SYGVKD. V lost 0 bases and J 0 bases, leaving 12 bases between the germline ends. The CDR3 contains 17 residues. The specimen was PBMCs from blood, collected 12 days after vaccination. The TCR was taken from a man aged 45-65 years who received an inactivated influenza vaccine. V is TRBV10-3 and J is TRBJ2-1; D call uncertain. CDR3 DNA: TGTGCCATCAGTGAGTCGGTACAGCCCAGCTCCTACAATGAGCAGTTCTTC. It is translated as CAISESVQPSSYNEQFF.